The clone carrying this T cell receptor beta chain was seen only once. Relative to the germline gene, one junction end is altered; a read error may explain this. Alongside a J-beta primer mix, a sample-barcoded 5' primer served in a second PCR lasting about 7 to 11 cycles. TCRdb redid the calling of the 5' RACE reads with MiXCR, one entry per CDR3 protein. The repertoire holds 1 million or so distinct CDR3 sequences, with 40% to 55% as singletons. The data were obtained in a study of blood T cells in healthy people across ages. The sequenced sample was blood. The sequence was obtained from a woman in her sixties in good health.

In DNA, the CDR3 is TGTGCCAGCAGCTTTCTGGATTCACCCCCCCACTTT. Translation gives CASSFLDSPPHF. The V call is TRBV7-2, the J call TRBJ1-6; D call uncertain. Germline V CDR1 and CDR2: SGHTA, FQGNSA. This CDR3 has 12 residues. Filled out from reference TRBV7-2 and TRBJ1-6, the complete variable domain reads GAGVSQSPSNKVTEKGKDVELRCDPISGHTALYWYRQSLGQGLEFLIYFQGNSAPDKSGLPSDRFSAERTGGSVSTLTIQRTQQEDSAVYLCASSFLDSPPHFGNGTRLTVT.